This TCR beta chain was captured by sequencing in a study of T cell repertoires in cytomegalovirus infection (dated by TCRdb to between 2018 and 2020). Looking at the study overall: Because public TCR beta signatures pointed to carriage of CMV infection together with the matching HLA type, the HLA type of each donor mattered for the analysis.

The run used an Illumina HiSeq 1500. TCRdb reprocessed the public reads (quality trimming at Q25 with fastp, clone calling with MiXCR) and kept in-frame beta chains. All rows with the same CDR3 protein become a single entry with the most common DNA and genes. The sample table contains 97,000 or so distinct CDR3 sequences; only one count was recorded for about 15% of them. 8% of the sample is taken by the ten largest. Findings and caveats that apply to the study as a whole: The ex vivo response was dominated by HLA-C-restricted CMV-specific TCR beta clonotypes, and the single most frequent clonotype in two of eight donors was supplied by these HLA-C-restricted clonotypes. In both this cohort and an independent roughly 350-donor cohort, the cumulative frequency of public TCR beta family members distinguished carriers of CMV infection plus the relevant HLA type.

As to this clonotype: No cognate antigen has been identified for it. Base quality data are lacking; no much larger clone is found one base away.

The TCR was taken from a human donor in good health (CMV status not recorded). Some clones in this sample may be carry-over from other donors' samples. The source material was PBMCs.

CDR3 protein: CSARGIAGYEQYF. Here is the DNA: TGCAGTGCTAGAGGAATAGCAGGCTACGAGCAGTACTTC. Recombination joined TRBV20-1 with TRBJ2-7; a confident D gene designation cannot be given. The CDR3 spans 13 residues, from the cysteine through the phenylalanine. Only the CDR3 part of the read is kept: 39 bases, read in frame from the first base. From the germline V gene (reference sequence), CDR1 is DFQATT and CDR2 is SNEGSKA. Trimming takes 1 base from V and 3 bases from J, and the germline ends sit 10 bases apart.